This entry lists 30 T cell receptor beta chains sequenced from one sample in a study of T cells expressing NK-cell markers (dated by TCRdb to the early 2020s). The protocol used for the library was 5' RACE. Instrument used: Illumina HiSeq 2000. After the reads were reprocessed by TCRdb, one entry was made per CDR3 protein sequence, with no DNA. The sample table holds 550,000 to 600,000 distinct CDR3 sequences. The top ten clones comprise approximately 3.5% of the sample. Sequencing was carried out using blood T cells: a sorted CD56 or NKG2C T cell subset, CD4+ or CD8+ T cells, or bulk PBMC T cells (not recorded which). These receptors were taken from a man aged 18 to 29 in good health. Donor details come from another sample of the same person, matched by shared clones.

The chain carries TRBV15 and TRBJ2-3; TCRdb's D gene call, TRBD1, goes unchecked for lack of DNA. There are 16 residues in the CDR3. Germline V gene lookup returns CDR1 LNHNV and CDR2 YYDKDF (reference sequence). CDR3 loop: CATSRPRAASTDTQYF.

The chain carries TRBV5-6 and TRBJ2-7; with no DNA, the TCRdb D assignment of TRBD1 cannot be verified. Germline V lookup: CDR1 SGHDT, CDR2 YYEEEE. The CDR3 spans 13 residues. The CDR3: CASSTGVEVEQYF. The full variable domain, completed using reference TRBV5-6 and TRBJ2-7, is DAGVTQSPTHLIKTRGQQVTLRCSPKSGHDTVSWYQQALGQGPQFIFQYYEEEERQRGNFPDRFSGHQFPNYSSELNVNALLLGDSALYLCASSTGVEVEQYFGPGTRLTVT.

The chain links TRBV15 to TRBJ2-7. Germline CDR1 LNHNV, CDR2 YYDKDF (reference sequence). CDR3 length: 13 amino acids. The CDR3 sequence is CATSSQLEKEQYF.

CDR3 amino acids: CASRAVGKGYNEQFF. The chain has TRBV9 and TRBJ2-1. The germline V gene has CDR1 SGDLS and CDR2 YYNGEE. The CDR3 contains 15 residues.

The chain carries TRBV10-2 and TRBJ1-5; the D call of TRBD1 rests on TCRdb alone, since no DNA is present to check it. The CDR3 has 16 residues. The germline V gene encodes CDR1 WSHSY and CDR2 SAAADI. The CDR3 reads CASHGGGMVGNQPQHF.

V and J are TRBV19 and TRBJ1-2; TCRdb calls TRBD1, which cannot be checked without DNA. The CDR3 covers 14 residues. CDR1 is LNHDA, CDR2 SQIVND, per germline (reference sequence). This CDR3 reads CASERDRGYYGYTF.

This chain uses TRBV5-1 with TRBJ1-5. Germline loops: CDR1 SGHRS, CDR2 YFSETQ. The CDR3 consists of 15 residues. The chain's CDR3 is CASSLEVGGNQPQHF.

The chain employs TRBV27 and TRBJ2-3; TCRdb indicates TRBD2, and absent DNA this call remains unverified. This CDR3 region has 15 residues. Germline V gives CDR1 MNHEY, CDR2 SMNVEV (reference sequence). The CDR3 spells CASSRTSASTDTQYF.

The CDR3 loop reads CATTRDPSETQYF. The rearrangement links TRBV7-2 to TRBJ2-5; TCRdb gives TRBD1 as the D gene, but with no DNA this cannot be confirmed. Germline CDR1 SGHTA, CDR2 FQGNSA. The CDR3 sequence is 13 residues long.

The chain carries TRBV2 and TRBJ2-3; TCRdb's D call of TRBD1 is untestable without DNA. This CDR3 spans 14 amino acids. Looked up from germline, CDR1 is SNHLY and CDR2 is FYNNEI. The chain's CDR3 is CAASKDRVTDTQYF.

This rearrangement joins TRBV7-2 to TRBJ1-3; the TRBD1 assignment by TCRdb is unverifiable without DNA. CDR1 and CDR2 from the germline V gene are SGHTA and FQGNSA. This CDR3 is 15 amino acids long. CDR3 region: CASSGRGRSGNTIYF.

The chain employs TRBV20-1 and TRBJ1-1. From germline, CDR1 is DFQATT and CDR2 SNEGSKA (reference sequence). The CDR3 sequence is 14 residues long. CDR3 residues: CSATGRAGGTEAFF.

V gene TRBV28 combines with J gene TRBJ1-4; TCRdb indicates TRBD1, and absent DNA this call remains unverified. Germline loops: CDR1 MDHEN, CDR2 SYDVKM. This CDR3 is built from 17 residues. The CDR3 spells CASSSPGGLATNEKLFF.

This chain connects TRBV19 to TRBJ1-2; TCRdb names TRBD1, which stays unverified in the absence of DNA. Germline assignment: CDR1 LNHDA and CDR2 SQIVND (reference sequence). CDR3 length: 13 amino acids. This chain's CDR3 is CASSTLSSYGYTF.

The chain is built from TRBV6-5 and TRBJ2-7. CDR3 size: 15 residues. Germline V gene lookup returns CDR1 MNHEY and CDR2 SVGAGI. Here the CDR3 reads CASSPTVPSSYEQYF.

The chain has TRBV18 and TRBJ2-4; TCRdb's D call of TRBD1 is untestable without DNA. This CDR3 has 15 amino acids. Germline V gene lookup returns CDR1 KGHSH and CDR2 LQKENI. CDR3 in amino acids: CASSLEGQGRNIQYF.

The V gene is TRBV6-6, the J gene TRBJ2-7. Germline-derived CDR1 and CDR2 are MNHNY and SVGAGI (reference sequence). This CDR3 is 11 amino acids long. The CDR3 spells CASSLLDEQYF.

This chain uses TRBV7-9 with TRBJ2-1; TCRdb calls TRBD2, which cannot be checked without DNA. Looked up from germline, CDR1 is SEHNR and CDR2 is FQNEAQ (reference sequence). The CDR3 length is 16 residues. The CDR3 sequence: CASSLTSGRRYNEQFF.

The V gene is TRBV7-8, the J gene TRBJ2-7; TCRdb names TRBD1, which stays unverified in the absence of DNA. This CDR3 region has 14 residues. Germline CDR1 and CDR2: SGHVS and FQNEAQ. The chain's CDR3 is CASSSRQGSGEQYF.

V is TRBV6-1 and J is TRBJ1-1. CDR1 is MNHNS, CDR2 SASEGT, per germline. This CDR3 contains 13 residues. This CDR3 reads CASSEPSTTEAFF.

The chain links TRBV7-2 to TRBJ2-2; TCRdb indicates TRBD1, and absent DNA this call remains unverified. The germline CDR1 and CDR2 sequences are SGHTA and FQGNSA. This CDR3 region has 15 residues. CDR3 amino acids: CASSSSGGVAGELFF.

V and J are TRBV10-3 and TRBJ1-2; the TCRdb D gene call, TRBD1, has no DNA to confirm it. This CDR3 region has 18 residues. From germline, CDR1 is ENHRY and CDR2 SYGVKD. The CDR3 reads CAIRAGAGADNTPHGYTF.

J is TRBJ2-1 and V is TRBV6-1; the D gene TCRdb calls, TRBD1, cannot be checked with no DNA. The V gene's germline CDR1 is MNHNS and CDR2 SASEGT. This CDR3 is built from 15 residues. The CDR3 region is CASSPDRATYNEQFF.

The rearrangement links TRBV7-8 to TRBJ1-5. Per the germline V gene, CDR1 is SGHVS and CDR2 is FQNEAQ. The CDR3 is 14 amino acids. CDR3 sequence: CASSPHSPNQPQHF.

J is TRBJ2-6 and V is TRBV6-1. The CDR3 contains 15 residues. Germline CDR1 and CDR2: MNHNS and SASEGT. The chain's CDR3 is CASRWLGSGANVLTF.

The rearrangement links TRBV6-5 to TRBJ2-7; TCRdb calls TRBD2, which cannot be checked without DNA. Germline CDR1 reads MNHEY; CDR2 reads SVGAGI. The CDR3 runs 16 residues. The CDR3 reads CASSSISGRPSYEQYF.

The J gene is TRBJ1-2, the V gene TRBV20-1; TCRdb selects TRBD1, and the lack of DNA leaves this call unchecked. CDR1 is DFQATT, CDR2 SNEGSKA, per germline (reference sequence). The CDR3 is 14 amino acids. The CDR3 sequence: CSAPRGQGAGGYTF.

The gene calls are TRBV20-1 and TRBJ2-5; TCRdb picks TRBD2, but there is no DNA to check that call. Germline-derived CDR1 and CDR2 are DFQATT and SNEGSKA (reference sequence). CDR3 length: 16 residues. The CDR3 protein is CSVLGLAGRGGETQYF.

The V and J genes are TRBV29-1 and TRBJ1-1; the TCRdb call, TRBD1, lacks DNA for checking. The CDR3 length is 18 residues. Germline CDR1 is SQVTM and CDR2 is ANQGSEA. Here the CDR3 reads CSVVFFKPDRALLTEAFF.

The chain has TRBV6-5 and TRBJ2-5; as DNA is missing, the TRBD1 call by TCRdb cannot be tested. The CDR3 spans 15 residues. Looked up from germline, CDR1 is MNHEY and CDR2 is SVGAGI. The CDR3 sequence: CASSSTGRKGETQYF.